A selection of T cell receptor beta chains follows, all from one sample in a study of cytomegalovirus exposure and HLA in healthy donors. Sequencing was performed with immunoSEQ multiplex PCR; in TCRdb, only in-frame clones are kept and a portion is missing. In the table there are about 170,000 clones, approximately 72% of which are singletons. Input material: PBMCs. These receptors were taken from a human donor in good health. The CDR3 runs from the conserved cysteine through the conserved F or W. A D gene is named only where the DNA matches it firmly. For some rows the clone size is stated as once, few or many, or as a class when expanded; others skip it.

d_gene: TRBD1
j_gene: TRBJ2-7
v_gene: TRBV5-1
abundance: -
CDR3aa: CASSLVYRGYEQYF
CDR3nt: TGCGCCAGCAGCTTGGTATACAGGGGGTACGAGCAGTACTTC

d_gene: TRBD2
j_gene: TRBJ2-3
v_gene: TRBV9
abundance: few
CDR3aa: CASSVAAAGGNTDTQYF
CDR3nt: TGTGCCAGCAGCGTAGCTGCAGCGGGGGGCAACACAGATACGCAGTATTTT

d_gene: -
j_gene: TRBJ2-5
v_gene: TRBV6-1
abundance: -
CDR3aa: CASSVRQQEAQYF
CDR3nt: TGTGCCAGCAGTGTTCGACAGCAAGAGGCCCAGTACTTC

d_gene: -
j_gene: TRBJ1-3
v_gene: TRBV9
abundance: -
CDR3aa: CASREGNSGNTIYF
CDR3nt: TGTGCCAGCAGGGAGGGGAACTCTGGAAACACCATATATTTT

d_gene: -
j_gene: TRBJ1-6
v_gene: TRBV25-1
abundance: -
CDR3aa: CASGLPNNSPLHF
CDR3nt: TGTGCCAGCGGACTACCTAATAATTCACCCCTCCACTTT

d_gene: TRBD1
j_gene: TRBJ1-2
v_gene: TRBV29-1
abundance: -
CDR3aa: CSVPGTGNFGYTF
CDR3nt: TGCAGCGTTCCCGGGACAGGGAATTTCGGCTACACCTTC

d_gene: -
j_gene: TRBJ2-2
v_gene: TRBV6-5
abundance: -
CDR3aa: CASSTYGTLLFF
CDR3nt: TGTGCCAGCAGTACGTACGGGACTCTCCTGTTTTTT

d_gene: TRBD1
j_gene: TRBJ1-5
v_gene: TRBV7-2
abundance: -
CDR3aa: CASSFRTGGDQPQHF
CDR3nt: TGTGCCAGCAGCTTTCGAACAGGGGGAGATCAGCCCCAGCATTTT

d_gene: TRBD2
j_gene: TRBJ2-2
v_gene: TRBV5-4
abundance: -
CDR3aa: CASSPGGLANTGELFF
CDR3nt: TGTGCCAGCAGCCCGGGGGGACTAGCGAACACCGGGGAGCTGTTTTTT

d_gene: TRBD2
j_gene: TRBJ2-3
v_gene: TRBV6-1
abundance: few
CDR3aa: CASSLLAGDRDTQYF
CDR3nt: TGTGCCAGCAGCCTACTAGCGGGGGACCGTGATACGCAGTATTTT

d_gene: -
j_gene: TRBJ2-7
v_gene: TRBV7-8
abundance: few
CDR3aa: CASSLARRVYEQYF
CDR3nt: TGTGCCAGCAGCTTAGCGCGTCGAGTCTACGAGCAGTACTTC

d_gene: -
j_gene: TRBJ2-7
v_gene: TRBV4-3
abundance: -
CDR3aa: CASSPFPQGYEQYF
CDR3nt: TGCGCCAGCAGCCCATTCCCACAGGGCTACGAGCAGTACTTC

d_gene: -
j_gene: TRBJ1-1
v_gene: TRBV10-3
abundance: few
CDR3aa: CAIRDSMNTEAFF
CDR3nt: TGTGCCATCAGGGACAGCATGAACACTGAAGCTTTCTTT

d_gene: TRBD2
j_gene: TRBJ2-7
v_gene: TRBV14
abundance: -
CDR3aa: CASSQAGLAVSYEQYF
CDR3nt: TGTGCCAGCAGCCAAGCCGGACTAGCGGTATCCTACGAGCAGTACTTC

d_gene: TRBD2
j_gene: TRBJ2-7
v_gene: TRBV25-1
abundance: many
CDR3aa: CASSELGTSGGAWYEQYF
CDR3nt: TGTGCCAGCAGTGAATTAGGGACTAGCGGGGGGGCCTGGTACGAGCAGTACTTC

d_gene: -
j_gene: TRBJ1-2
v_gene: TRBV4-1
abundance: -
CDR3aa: CASSQGLGNSPNYGYTF
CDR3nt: TGCGCCAGCAGCCAAGGTTTAGGTAACAGCCCTAACTATGGCTACACCTTC

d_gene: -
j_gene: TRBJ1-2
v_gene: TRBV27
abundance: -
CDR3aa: CASRREDYGYTF
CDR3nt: TGTGCCAGCAGGAGGGAGGACTATGGCTACACCTTC

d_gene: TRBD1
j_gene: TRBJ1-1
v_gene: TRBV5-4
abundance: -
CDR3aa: CASSSTDRVGTEAFF
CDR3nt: TGTGCCAGCAGTTCAACTGACAGGGTCGGCACTGAAGCTTTCTTT

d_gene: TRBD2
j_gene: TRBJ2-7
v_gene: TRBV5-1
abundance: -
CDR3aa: CASSPTSGVTYEQYF
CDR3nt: TGCGCCAGCAGTCCCACTAGCGGGGTGACCTACGAGCAGTACTTC

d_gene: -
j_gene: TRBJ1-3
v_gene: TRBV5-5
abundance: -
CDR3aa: CASSLRSLEGAGNTIYF
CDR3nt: TGTGCCAGCAGCTTACGGTCCCTCGAGGGGGCTGGAAACACCATATATTTT

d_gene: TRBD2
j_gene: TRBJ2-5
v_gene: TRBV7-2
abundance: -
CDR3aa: CASSFQASGGQETQYF
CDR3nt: TGTGCCAGCAGCTTCCAAGCTAGCGGGGGTCAGGAGACCCAGTACTTC

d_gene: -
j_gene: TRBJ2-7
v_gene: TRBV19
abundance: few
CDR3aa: CASSIENPGPYEQYF
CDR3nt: TGTGCCAGTAGTATAGAAAATCCTGGCCCTTACGAGCAGTACTTC

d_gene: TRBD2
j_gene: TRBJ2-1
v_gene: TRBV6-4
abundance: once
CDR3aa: CASSDTSGEYNEQFF
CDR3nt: TGTGCCAGCAGTGACACTAGCGGGGAATACAATGAGCAGTTCTTC

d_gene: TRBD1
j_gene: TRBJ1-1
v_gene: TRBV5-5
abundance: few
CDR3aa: CASSFGQAVNTEAFF
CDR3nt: TGTGCCAGCAGTTTTGGACAGGCGGTGAACACTGAAGCTTTCTTT

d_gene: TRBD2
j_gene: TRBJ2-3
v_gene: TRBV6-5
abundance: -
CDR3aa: CASSWTSGDSTDTQYF
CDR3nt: TGTGCCAGCAGTTGGACTAGCGGGGATAGCACAGATACGCAGTATTTT

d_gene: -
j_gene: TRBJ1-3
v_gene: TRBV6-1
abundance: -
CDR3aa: CASLSFGNTIYF
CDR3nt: TGTGCCAGTTTGAGTTTTGGAAACACCATATATTTT

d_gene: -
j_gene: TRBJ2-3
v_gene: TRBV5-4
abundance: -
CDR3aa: CASSRRGGTDTQYF
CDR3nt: TGTGCCAGCAGCCGGCGCGGAGGCACAGATACGCAGTATTTT

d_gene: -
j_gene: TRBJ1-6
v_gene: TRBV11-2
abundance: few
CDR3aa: CASSLVGQGNSPLHF
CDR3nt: TGTGCCAGCAGCTTAGTAGGGCAGGGTAATTCACCCCTCCACTTT

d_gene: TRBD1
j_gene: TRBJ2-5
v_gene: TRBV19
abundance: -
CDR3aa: CASSGQGQEAQYF
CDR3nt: TGTGCCAGTAGTGGACAGGGACAAGAGGCCCAGTACTTC

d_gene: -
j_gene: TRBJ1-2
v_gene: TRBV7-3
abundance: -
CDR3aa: CVSSLSPGDGYTF
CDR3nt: TGTGTCAGCAGCTTATCTCCAGGGGATGGCTACACCTTC

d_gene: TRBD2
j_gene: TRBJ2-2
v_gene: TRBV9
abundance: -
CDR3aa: CASSGSGTRRTGELFF
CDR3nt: TGTGCCAGCAGCGGTTCCGGGACTAGAAGGACCGGGGAGCTGTTTTTT

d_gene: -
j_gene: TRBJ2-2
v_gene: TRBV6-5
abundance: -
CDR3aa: CASSSQNTGELFF
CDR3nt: TGTGCCAGCAGTTCACAGAACACCGGGGAGCTGTTTTTT

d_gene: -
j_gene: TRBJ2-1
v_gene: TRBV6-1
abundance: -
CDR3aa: CASVLGSYNEQFF
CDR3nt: TGTGCCAGCGTGTTGGGCAGCTACAATGAGCAGTTCTTC

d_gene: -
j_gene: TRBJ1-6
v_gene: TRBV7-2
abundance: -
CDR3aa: CASSFSESSYNSPLHF
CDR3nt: TGTGCCAGCAGCTTCTCGGAGAGCTCCTATAATTCACCCCTCCACTTT

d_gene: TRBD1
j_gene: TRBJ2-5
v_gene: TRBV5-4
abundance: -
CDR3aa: CASSPGGTGFLETQYF
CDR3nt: TGTGCCAGCAGCCCGGGTGGGACAGGGTTTCTAGAGACCCAGTACTTC

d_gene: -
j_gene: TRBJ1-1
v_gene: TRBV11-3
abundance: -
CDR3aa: CASSQAQNTEAFF
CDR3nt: TGTGCCAGCAGCCAGGCACAGAACACTGAAGCTTTCTTT

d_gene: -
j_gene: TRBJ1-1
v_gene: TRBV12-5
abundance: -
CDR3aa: CASGAGGIEAFF
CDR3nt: TGTGCTAGTGGCGCCGGGGGGATTGAAGCTTTCTTT

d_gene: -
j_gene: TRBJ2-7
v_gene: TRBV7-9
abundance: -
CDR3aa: CASSLGTEDEQYF
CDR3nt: TGTGCCAGCAGCTTGGGGACTGAAGACGAGCAGTACTTC

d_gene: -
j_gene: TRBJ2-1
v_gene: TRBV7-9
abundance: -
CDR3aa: CASGAGRDYNEQFF
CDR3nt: TGTGCCAGCGGCGCGGGACGGGACTACAATGAGCAGTTCTTC

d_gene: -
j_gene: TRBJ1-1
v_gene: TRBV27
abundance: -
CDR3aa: CASSLSEEFEAFF
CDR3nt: TGTGCCAGCAGTTTATCAGAAGAGTTTGAAGCTTTCTTT

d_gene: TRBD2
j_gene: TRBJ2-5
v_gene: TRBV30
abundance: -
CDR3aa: CAWSGLAGGPQETQYF
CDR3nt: TGTGCCTGGAGTGGACTAGCGGGGGGCCCACAAGAGACCCAGTACTTC

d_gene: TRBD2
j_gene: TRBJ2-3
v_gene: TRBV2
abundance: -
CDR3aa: CASRAGTTHTDTQYF
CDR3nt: TGTGCCAGCAGGGCCGGGACTACACACACAGATACGCAGTATTTT

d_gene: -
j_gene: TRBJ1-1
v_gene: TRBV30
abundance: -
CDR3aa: CAWSTTGNTEAFF
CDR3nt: TGTGCCTGGAGTACGACAGGGAACACTGAAGCTTTCTTT

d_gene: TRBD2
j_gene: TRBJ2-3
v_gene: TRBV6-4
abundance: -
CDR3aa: CASSAAGGHPDTQYF
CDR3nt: TGTGCCAGCAGTGCGGCGGGGGGGCATCCAGATACGCAGTATTTT

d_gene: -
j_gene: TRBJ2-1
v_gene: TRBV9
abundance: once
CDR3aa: CASSVGGEPYNEQFF
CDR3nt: TGTGCCAGCAGCGTAGGTGGGGAGCCCTACAATGAGCAGTTCTTC

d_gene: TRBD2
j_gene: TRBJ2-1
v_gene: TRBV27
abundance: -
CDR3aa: CASSPDPSGGAGEQFF
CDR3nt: TGTGCCAGCAGTCCGGACCCTAGCGGGGGGGCCGGTGAGCAGTTCTTC